This T cell receptor (beta chain) is from a study of T-cell memory formation after mild COVID-19 (TCRdb year 2021). Describing the broader study: TCR sequence clusters from the two donors were found to be largely donor specific. Two young, previously healthy adult volunteers, one female and one male, were included in the cohort. In a couple of donors, T-cell clones that expanded and contracted after mild COVID-19 were tracked by sequencing TCRalpha and TCRbeta repertoires over time. Study-wide findings and limitations: Some responding clones were found in pre-infection memory, which suggests that pre-existing cross-reactive memory T cells took part in the SARS-CoV-2 response. Contracting CD4+ clones were found mainly in CM and EM memory subsets, while CD8+ clones were enriched in EMRA. Only two mild cases were covered in the study, and larger cohorts including severe cases with pre-infection samples were considered necessary. Clones that contracted from day 15 to 85 showed balanced CD4/CD8 phenotypes, whereas a second wave of clones that expanded from day 15 to 37 leaned towards CD4+. SARS-CoV-2 specificity was not confirmed for the second-wave clones peaking on day 37.

Ficoll-Paque density gradient centrifugation was the method used to isolate PBMCs. The CDR3 covers 14 residues, taking in both the cysteine and the phenylalanine. The CDR3 DNA has 42 bases and is translated from base 1. V loses 2 bases, J loses 3 bases, and the germline ends lie 11 bases apart. From a lookup of the germline V gene (reference sequence), CDR1 and CDR2 are DFQATT and SNEGSKA. TCRdb shows the sequencer as Illumina NovaSeq 6000. cDNA libraries for TCRalpha and TCRbeta were prepared by 5'RACE using constant-segment primers, with sample barcodes and unique molecular identifiers added. Trizol reagent was used to extract RNA from every sample. Library amplification was performed in two PCR steps, and a second sample barcode and Illumina TruSeq adapters were introduced in the second step. Sequencing of libraries was performed on an Illumina NovaSeq with 2 x 150 bp paired-end reads. Regarding the original processing steps: With migec v1.2.7, reads were demultiplexed and then collapsed into UMI-guided consensus sequences. Using mixcr v2.1.11, UMI consensuses were aligned to TRA and TRB V and J templates and then assembled into clonotypes. A clonotype was counted as expanded or contracted only if both edgeR and NoisET called the change significant, with noise models trained on biological replicates. For edgeR calls, the cutoffs were a false discovery rate-adjusted p below 0.01 and a log2 fold-change threshold of 1. As an exploratory analysis of dynamics, max-normalized trajectories of the 1000 most abundant clonotypes were examined by PCA with hierarchical clustering. Each responding clone was given a CD4 or CD8 phenotype based on the CD4+ and CD8+ repertoires, which had been sequenced separately. In TCRdb, the public reads were trimmed at Q25 with fastp and aligned with MiXCR, with productive beta chains retained. Each CDR3 protein gets just one entry, which takes the most common genes and DNA from the rows behind it. It is TCRdb's table, rather than the study itself, that gives the V and J calls and clone size. The sample profile shows 150,000 or so distinct CDR3 sequences; approximately 10% of them were found once. Together, the top ten hold 3.8% of the sample.

This clonotype has just a few counts. There is no known antigen for this receptor. No much larger clonotype is one base removed from it; base qualities were not supplied. This TCR was recovered from a man between 18 and 29 years old who had mild COVID-19 (a few samples of this study predate the infection). The sample titles of this study are shuffled in the database, so cell type and time point are left out; the donor was told from shared clones. The specimen was PBMCs or a T cell subset sorted from them (not recorded which). The V gene is TRBV20-1 and the J gene is TRBJ1-5, with an unclear D gene assignment. The DNA reads as follows: TGCAGTGCTAGACCCTCGAGCCACAATCAGCCCCAGCATTTT. It specifies CSARPSSHNQPQHF.